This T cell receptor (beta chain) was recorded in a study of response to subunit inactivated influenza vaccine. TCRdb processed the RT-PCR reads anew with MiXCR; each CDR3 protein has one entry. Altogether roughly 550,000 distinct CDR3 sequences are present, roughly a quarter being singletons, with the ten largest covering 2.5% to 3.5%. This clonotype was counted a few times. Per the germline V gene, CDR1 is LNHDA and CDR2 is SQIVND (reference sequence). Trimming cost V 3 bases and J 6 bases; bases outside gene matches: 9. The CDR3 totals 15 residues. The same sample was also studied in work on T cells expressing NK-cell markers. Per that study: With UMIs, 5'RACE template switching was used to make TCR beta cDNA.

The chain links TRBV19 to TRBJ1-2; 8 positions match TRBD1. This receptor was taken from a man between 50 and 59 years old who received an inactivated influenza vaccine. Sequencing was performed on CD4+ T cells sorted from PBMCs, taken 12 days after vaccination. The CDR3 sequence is CASSISTGEYDGYTF. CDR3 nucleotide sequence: TGTGCCAGTAGTATCTCGACAGGGGAATACGATGGCTACACCTTC.